The rows below give T cell receptor beta chains drawn from one sample of a study of OX40 agonist ivuxolimab in advanced cancers. Sequencing was performed with immunoSEQ multiplex PCR; in TCRdb, only in-frame clones are kept and a portion is missing. The sample yields roughly 90,000 clones, 94% seen once. Sequenced material: CD4+ or CD8+ T cells sorted from blood, taken in a trial of the OX40 agonist ivuxolimab. The source is an adult with an advanced solid tumor such as melanoma, head and neck, liver or kidney cancer. The CDR3 runs from the conserved cysteine through the conserved F or W. Each record gives: clone size, D gene, V gene, J gene, CDR3 DNA, CDR3 protein. The D gene is left open where the match is weak. Clone size is stated in some rows and not others, as once, few, many or a class when expanded.

-,-,TRBV6-6,TRBJ1-2,TGTGCCAGCAGTTACTCTAAACAGGGAAATGGCTACACCTTC,CASSYSKQGNGYTF
-,TRBD1,TRBV19,TRBJ2-7,TGTGCCAGTAGTCCCGGGACAGCCCTTACCTACGAGCAGTACTTC,CASSPGTALTYEQYF
-,-,TRBV27,TRBJ2-3,TGTGCCAGCAGTCCGGGAAGGGGTACAGATACGCAGTATTTT,CASSPGRGTDTQYF
-,TRBD1,TRBV7-9,TRBJ1-2,TGTGCCAGCAGCTTAAGCTTGTCGAGGGACAGTGGCTACACCTTC,CASSLSLSRDSGYTF
-,-,TRBV27,TRBJ2-1,TGTGCCAGCAGTTTAGGGTCAGTAACAGGGCAGTTCTTC,CASSLGSVTGQFF
few,TRBD1,TRBV11-3,TRBJ1-5,TGTGCCAGCAGCTTAGATTTGGGCCGGACAGGGGACAATCAGCCCCAGCATTTT,CASSLDLGRTGDNQPQHF
few,-,TRBV11-2,TRBJ2-5,TGTGCCAGCAGCTTAATAGCGGTAACAGGGAAAGTAGAGACCCAGTACTTC,CASSLIAVTGKVETQYF
-,-,TRBV27,TRBJ1-2,TGTGCCAGCGGCCCGGGGGCCCGTGGCTACACCTTC,CASGPGARGYTF
-,TRBD1,TRBV14,TRBJ2-1,TGTGCCAGCAGCCAATTGCGCGGACAGGGGGCGAGTGAGCAGTTCTTC,CASSQLRGQGASEQFF
-,-,TRBV29-1,TRBJ2-2,TGCAGCGTTGCACAAACCGGGGGCTACACCACCGGGGAGCTGTTTTTT,CSVAQTGGYTTGELFF
-,-,TRBV4-2,TRBJ2-1,TGTGCCAGCAGCCAAGATAAGGTCGATGAGCAGTTCTTC,CASSQDKVDEQFF
-,-,TRBV15,TRBJ2-1,TGTGCCACCAGCAGAGACGCAGGGTCGGAGTTCTTC,CATSRDAGSEFF
-,TRBD1,TRBV5-4,TRBJ1-2,TGTGCCAGCAGCTTCTCTCAGGGGGATGGCTACACCTTC,CASSFSQGDGYTF
-,-,TRBV10-3,TRBJ2-2,TGTGCCATCAGTCCAGGGTTAGGCACCGGGGAGCTGTTTTTT,CAISPGLGTGELFF
-,TRBD1,TRBV29-1,TRBJ1-2,TGCAGCGTTGAAGGCCTGTTGGACAGGGGAGACTATGGCTACACCTTC,CSVEGLLDRGDYGYTF
-,-,TRBV6-1,TRBJ2-7,TGTGCCAGCAGTGAAATTGGGCACCCCTACGAGCAGTACTTC,CASSEIGHPYEQYF
-,TRBD2,TRBV6-5,TRBJ2-7,TGTGCCAGCAGCCAGGGACTAGCCGTTTACGAGCAGTACTTC,CASSQGLAVYEQYF
-,-,TRBV23-1,TRBJ1-5,TGCGCCAGCAGTCAATCGGCGGGCAAGGGGCAGCCCCAGCATTTT,CASSQSAGKGQPQHF
-,-,TRBV19,TRBJ1-5,TGTGCCAGTAGATACACGGACTCTGGGCCCCAGCATTTT,CASRYTDSGPQHF
-,TRBD1,TRBV29-1,TRBJ2-1,TGCAGCGTTCCCGGGACAGGGTACGGTGAGCAGTTCTTC,CSVPGTGYGEQFF
-,-,TRBV29-1,TRBJ1-2,TGCAGCGTTGAAGATCTGGAGGGAGGTGGCTATGGCTACACCTTC,CSVEDLEGGGYGYTF
-,-,TRBV6-5,TRBJ2-5,TGTGCCAGCAGTTACGCGGGAAACCAAGAGACCCAGTACTTC,CASSYAGNQETQYF
-,TRBD1,TRBV13,TRBJ1-1,TGTGCCAGCAGCTTACGAGGGGGCCTTACTGAAGCTTTCTTT,CASSLRGGLTEAFF
-,-,TRBV5-4,TRBJ2-7,TGTGCCAGCAGCTCAGAGCAATACGAGCAGTACTTC,CASSSEQYEQYF
-,-,TRBV4-2,TRBJ1-1,TGTGCCAGCAGTCTCGACCCCGGGGGGGGCACTGAAGCTTTCTTT,CASSLDPGGGTEAFF
once,-,TRBV19,TRBJ2-1,TGTGCCAGTTCCGAAACCCCCCTAGACGGCAATGAGCAGTTCTTC,CASSETPLDGNEQFF
-,TRBD1,TRBV9,TRBJ2-1,TGTGCCAGCAGCGTAATGGGGACAGATTTCAATGAGCAGTTCTTC,CASSVMGTDFNEQFF
-,-,TRBV6-1,TRBJ2-5,TGTGCCAGCAGTCAACGGACAGATCAAGAGACCCAGTACTTC,CASSQRTDQETQYF
once,-,TRBV4-1,TRBJ2-2,TGCGCCAGCAGCCAGTACGCTGACGGGGAGCTGTTTTTT,CASSQYADGELFF
-,-,TRBV6-6,TRBJ2-7,TGTGCCAGCAGTTACAGGAGTTTCTCCTACGAGCAGTACTTC,CASSYRSFSYEQYF
-,-,TRBV7-8,TRBJ2-7,TGTGCCAGCAGCTTCTCCCAGGGGGGTTCCTACGAGCAGTACTTC,CASSFSQGGSYEQYF
once,-,TRBV19,TRBJ2-1,TGTGCCAGTAGTTGGGGCAAGAATGAGCAGTTCTTC,CASSWGKNEQFF
-,TRBD1,TRBV9,TRBJ2-2,TGTGCCAGCAGCGGGACAGGGGGCCGGACCGGGGAGCTGTTTTTT,CASSGTGGRTGELFF
-,TRBD2,TRBV4-3,TRBJ2-1,TGCGCCAGCAGCCAAGAAATTCCATTAGCGGGGAAAGGGAACAATGAGCAGTTCTTC,CASSQEIPLAGKGNNEQFF
once,TRBD1,TRBV7-8,TRBJ1-6,TGTGCCAGCAGCTTAGCTCCGTTCGACAGGGGAATCAATTCACCCCTCCACTTT,CASSLAPFDRGINSPLHF
-,-,TRBV14,TRBJ2-6,TGTGCCAGCAGCCGGGTAGGGGGCGGGTCTAGCGGAATACTCTCTGGGGCCAACGTCCTGACTTTC,CASSRVGGGSSGILSGANVLTF
-,-,TRBV19,TRBJ1-5,TGTGCCAGTGGAGGGAGGCCCCAGCATTTT,CASGGRPQHF
-,TRBD2,TRBV11-2,TRBJ2-7,TGTGCCAGCAGCTTAATGGCGGGAGAGAGAGAGCAGTACTTC,CASSLMAGEREQYF
once,TRBD1,TRBV27,TRBJ1-5,TGTGCCAGCAGCCCGACAGGGGAGGAAAGCAATCAGCCCCAGCATTTT,CASSPTGEESNQPQHF
-,TRBD1,TRBV19,TRBJ2-7,TGTGCCAGTAGTCCTTCGACAGGGGGCCCCTACGAGCAGTACTTC,CASSPSTGGPYEQYF
-,-,TRBV15,TRBJ1-1,TGTGCCACCAGCAGAGATCGCCAGGGATCTATTGAAGCTTTCTTT,CATSRDRQGSIEAFF
-,-,TRBV28,TRBJ1-3,TGTGCCAGCAGTTGGGGGGCCTCTGGAAACACCATATATTTT,CASSWGASGNTIYF
-,TRBD2,TRBV9,TRBJ2-5,TGTGCCAGCAGCCCCAGCGGGGGCCACCAAGAGACCCAGTACTTC,CASSPSGGHQETQYF
-,TRBD2,TRBV11-2,TRBJ2-7,TGTGCCAGCAGCTCGGGGACTAGCGGCTACGAGCAGTACTTC,CASSSGTSGYEQYF
few,-,TRBV7-9,TRBJ1-2,TGTGCCAGCAGCTTATGGATTGGCTACACCTTC,CASSLWIGYTF
-,-,TRBV19,TRBJ1-1,TGTGCCAGTAGTCCCGGGTGGGGGAACGCTGAAGCTTTCTTT,CASSPGWGNAEAFF
-,-,TRBV13,TRBJ1-2,TGTGCCAGCAGCCTAGGACGGACTCCTAACTATGGCTACACCTTC,CASSLGRTPNYGYTF
-,-,TRBV28,TRBJ1-2,TGTGCCAGCAGGTGGACAGACAACTATGGCTACACCTTC,CASRWTDNYGYTF
-,-,TRBV5-4,TRBJ1-2,TGTGCCAGCTCCGAGGGACAAAACTATGGCTACACCTTC,CASSEGQNYGYTF
-,-,TRBV14,TRBJ2-1,TGTGCCAGCAGAGGACTCGACAATGAGCAGTTCTTC,CASRGLDNEQFF
-,-,TRBV20-1,TRBJ2-5,TGCAGTGCGCCGAGGGAGACCCAGTACTTC,CSAPRETQYF
-,-,TRBV5-1,TRBJ1-2,TGCGCCAGCAGCTTGGACAGTAACTATGGCTACACCTTC,CASSLDSNYGYTF
-,TRBD2,TRBV7-9,TRBJ2-1,TGTGCCAGCAGCTTAGTGAGACTAGCGGGGGATGAGCAGTTCTTC,CASSLVRLAGDEQFF
-,-,TRBV6-5,TRBJ1-1,TGTGCCAGCAGTTATGGATGGAACACTGAAGCTTTCTTT,CASSYGWNTEAFF
once,-,TRBV9,TRBJ2-7,TGTGCCAGCAGCGCCGGCTACGAGCAGTACTTC,CASSAGYEQYF